Each of the 14 T cell receptor beta chains below was sequenced from the same sample in a study of T cells expressing NK-cell markers. TCRdb re-called the 5' RACE reads, yielding one record per CDR3 amino acid sequence without DNA. This sample's table has about 460,000 distinct CDR3 sequences. Sequenced input: blood T cells: a sorted CD56 or NKG2C T cell subset, CD4+ or CD8+ T cells, or bulk PBMC T cells (not recorded which). The source of these receptors is a woman in her forties or fifties in good health.

J is TRBJ2-3 and V is TRBV5-1; the D gene TCRdb calls, TRBD2, cannot be checked with no DNA. The CDR3 runs 16 residues. Germline CDR1 SGHRS, CDR2 YFSETQ. The CDR3: CASSLVREAFKDTQYF.

This chain uses TRBV11-2 with TRBJ1-1; the TCRdb D gene call, TRBD1, has no DNA to confirm it. The CDR3 totals 14 residues. From germline, CDR1 is SGHAT and CDR2 FQNNGV. The CDR3 loop reads CASSLVDKPGYAFF.

The gene calls are TRBV5-1 and TRBJ2-3; the TRBD1 assignment by TCRdb is unverifiable without DNA. CDR3 size: 15 residues. Germline lookup yields CDR1 SGHRS and CDR2 YFSETQ. The CDR3 loop reads CASDRGDGATDTQYF.

The V gene is TRBV4-2, the J gene TRBJ2-3; TCRdb designates TRBD2, a call that cannot be tested without DNA. CDR3 length: 19 residues. Germline-derived CDR1 and CDR2 are LGHNA and YNFKEQ. The CDR3 loop is CASSRLATNVQDSTDTQYF.

This chain joins TRBV6-6 and TRBJ2-1; TCRdb's assignment of TRBD2 cannot be checked, as there is no DNA. The germline CDR1 and CDR2 sequences are MNHNY and SVGAGI (reference sequence). This CDR3 comprises 16 residues. CDR3 loop: CASSPGGTSGRNEQFF.

The chain couples TRBV2 to TRBJ2-3; TCRdb names TRBD2, which stays unverified in the absence of DNA. Germline lookup yields CDR1 SNHLY and CDR2 FYNNEI. The CDR3 loop spans 15 amino acids. The CDR3 region is CASSPSGISTDTQYF.

The rearrangement joins TRBV5-4 to TRBJ2-7; TCRdb picks TRBD2, but there is no DNA to check that call. Germline CDR1 is SGHNT and CDR2 is YYREEE (reference sequence). The CDR3 runs to 15 residues. CDR3 sequence reads: CASSLKRGRSYEQYF.

This chain connects TRBV25-1 to TRBJ1-4; TCRdb indicates TRBD1, and absent DNA this call remains unverified. Germline assignment: CDR1 MGHDK and CDR2 SYGVNS. The CDR3 contains 15 residues. CDR3 loop: CASSEFSGQGGELFF. Full variable domain (remainder filled in from reference TRBV25-1 and TRBJ1-4): EADIYQTPRYLVIGTGKKITLECSQTMGHDKMYWYQQDPGMELHLIHYSYGVNSTEKGDLSSESTVSRIRTEHFPLTLESARPSHTSQYLCASSEFSGQGGELFFGSGTQLSVL.

This chain joins TRBV5-1 and TRBJ1-1. This CDR3 has 15 residues. The germline gives CDR1 SGHRS, CDR2 YFSETQ. The chain's CDR3 is CASSSRAALNTEAFF.

V and J are TRBV2 and TRBJ2-7; TCRdb outputs TRBD1, but without DNA this stays unchecked. The CDR3 runs 15 residues. Per the germline V gene, CDR1 is SNHLY and CDR2 is FYNNEI. The chain's CDR3 is CASSGPPWLLDEQYF.

J is TRBJ1-4 and V is TRBV20-1; TCRdb's D call, TRBD1, is unchecked because there is no DNA. This CDR3 spans 11 amino acids. Germline assignment: CDR1 DFQATT and CDR2 SNEGSKA (reference sequence). The CDR3 region is CSAAQGLKLFF.

The rearrangement joins TRBV27 to TRBJ1-5. Germline V gene data show CDR1 as MNHEY and CDR2 as SMNVEV (reference sequence). This CDR3 contains 17 residues. CDR3 sequence: CASSKSPGSLSNQPQHF.

V is TRBV27 and J is TRBJ2-5; TCRdb calls TRBD2, which cannot be checked without DNA. Germline loops: CDR1 MNHEY, CDR2 SMNVEV (reference sequence). This CDR3 is built from 16 residues. CDR3 region: CASSLGLALGKETQYF.

V usage is TRBV2 and J usage is TRBJ1-1; checking the TCRdb D call of TRBD1 is not possible without DNA. The CDR3 has 14 residues. Germline loops: CDR1 SNHLY, CDR2 FYNNEI. The CDR3 reads CASSVGQVGFTAFF.